This T cell receptor beta chain was sequenced in a study of T cells in women clearing cervical HPV infection. The CDR3 runs to 13 residues. The V segment lost 5 bases and the J segment 7 bases; nucleotides outside the gene matches: 4. Per germline, CDR1 SGHAT and CDR2 FQNNGV. TCRdb's table, derived via immunoSEQ multiplex PCR, lists solely in-frame clones and lacks some. Seen in this sample are under 45,000 clones; the ten most common clones hold about 6.8%. Comment on this clone: With the read ending 3 residues before the CDR3 end, the germline J gene is used to fill in that end.

This sequence joins TRBV11-2 and TRBJ1-2; 10 bases map to TRBD1. Sequencing was performed on blood buffy coat. The TCR originated in a woman between 18 and 70 years old with a cervical HPV16 infection that either progressed to CIN3+ or cleared (not recorded which). The CDR3 bases that were read are TGTGCCAGCAGCCGGGACAGGGGAATTGGC. It codes for CASSRDRGIG. The complete CDR3 protein is CASSRDRGIGYTF.